This T cell receptor (beta chain) was recovered during a study of blood T cell repertoires in COVID-19. Study context: COVID-19 samples, acute and convalescent, were from the United States, Italy and Spain. T cells, B-cell-depleted T cells, or PBMCs supplied cDNA or gDNA.

Germline CDR1 SGHRS, CDR2 YFSETQ. Between the trimmed V and J ends, which lost 0 bases and 3 bases, there was a span of 15 bases. The length of the CDR3 is 16 residues. In the source study's methods: By means of reference gene primer amplification, nucleated cell counts were estimated. Clones were sequenced by immunoSEQ multiplex PCR, and TCRdb holds only the in-frame ones, with some missing. The V and J calls and clone size come from that table; D and trimming were worked out from the DNA. In the table there are about 150,000 clones, around nine tenths of which are singletons. Sequencing was done on a sample of peripheral blood. The origin of this receptor is a man between 45 and 60 years old with acute or convalescent COVID-19. The V call is TRBV5-1, the J call TRBJ2-5, with D perhaps matching TRBD1 (5 bases). CDR3 DNA: TGCGCCAGCAGCTTGGGGGCCCTAGGGGTTGAAGAGACCCAGTACTTC. Encoded protein: CASSLGALGVEETQYF.